The clone carrying this T cell receptor (beta chain) was found a few times. Its antigen is as yet unknown. Primed by a sample-barcoded 5' primer and a J-beta primer mix, a second PCR proceeded for about 6 to 12 cycles. MiXCR was run by TCRdb on the 5' RACE reads, yielding one entry per CDR3 protein. The sample has about 2 million distinct CDR3 sequences; 40% to 55% are singletons. The CDR3 is 14 amino acids. Germline V gene data show CDR1 as DFQATT and CDR2 as SNEGSKA (reference sequence). The V end lost 3 bases, the J end lost 0 bases, and 9 bases lay between the germline ends. The sample originates from a study of blood T cells in healthy people across ages. Study-level points and caveats: More naive CD4+ cells and higher diversity marked long-lived donors relative to aged donors.

Sample: blood. The rearrangement links TRBV20-1 to TRBJ2-1; D ambiguous. The sequence derives from a woman in her thirties or forties in good health. This chain's CDR3 is CSASRTNSYNEQFF. The CDR3 DNA follows: TGCAGTGCTAGTCGTACTAACTCCTACAATGAGCAGTTCTTC.